Below, 31 T cell receptor beta chains from the same sample are listed, as sequenced in a study of tumor and adjacent non-tumor tissue in lung cancer. This sample's RNA came from whole unsorted tissue. More than 3 cm separated this lung sample from the edge of the tumor. The library came from three nested PCR rounds adapted from ARM-PCR protocols. Each CDR3 protein is one row after TCRdb ran MiXCR on the multiplex PCR reads. The sample shows 77,000 or so distinct CDR3 sequences, 76% of them seen only once. The sample comprised distant non-tumor lung tissue. The receptors shown here come from a man aged 65 to 85 with non-small cell lung cancer.

This clonotype appeared a single time. Germline is not matched at one junction end, which may reflect a read error. V and J are TRBV11-2 and TRBJ1-2; 9 bases map to TRBD1. This CDR3 is 14 amino acids long. The germline CDR1 and CDR2 sequences are SGHAT and FQNNGV. In DNA, the CDR3 is TGTGCTAGCTCGGCGACAGGGGGTAACTATGTCTACAGCTTC. Protein: CASSATGGNYVYSF.

Regarding this clonotype: One end of the junction varies from germline; a read error may be responsible. This CDR3 is CTSSIGHTYGNTIYF. CDR3 nucleotide sequence: TGTACCAGCAGTATTGGGCATACCTATGGAAACACCATATATTTT. The J gene is TRBJ1-3, the V gene TRBV6-6, with no clear D. CDR1 is MNHNY and CDR2 is SVGAGI in the germline V gene (reference sequence). This CDR3 comprises 15 residues.

The chain combines TRBV12-3 or TRBV12-4 with TRBJ2-7, with no clear D. The CDR3 covers 15 residues. Trimming removed 5 bases at V and 13 bases at J, with 27 bases between. The CDR3 DNA reads as TGTGCCAGCAGTACCTCGATAGGAAGACCCTACGAACAATACTTC. It specifies CASSTSIGRPYEQYF.

The sample holds one count of this clonotype. The chain carries TRBV5-1 and TRBJ2-3, with 9 bases aligning to TRBD2. CDR3 length: 14 amino acids. V shed 9 bases, J shed 2 bases, and the junction held 7 bases outside the gene matches. Per the germline V gene, CDR1 is SGHRS and CDR2 is YFSETQ. The CDR3 DNA sequence: TGCGCCAACTCTAGCGGGGAATACACAGATACGCAGTATTTT. This translates into CANSSGEYTDTQYF. Filled out from reference TRBV5-1 and TRBJ2-3, the complete variable domain reads KAGVTQTPRYLIKTRGQQVTLSCSPISGHRSVSWYQQTPGQGLQFLFEYFSETQRNKGNFPGRFSGRQFSNSRSEMNVSTLELGDSALYLCANSSGEYTDTQYFGPGTRLTVL.

As concerns this clonotype: The conserved phenylalanine or tryptophan is not found at the CDR3 terminus, so this likely reflects a read error. This rearrangement joins TRBV5-4 to TRBJ1-1, with a possible D match to TRBD1 (6 bases). Germline V gene data show CDR1 as SGHNT and CDR2 as YYREEE (reference sequence). The CDR3 length is 14 residues. This CDR3 reads CASILAMGAAEAFI. DNA for the CDR3: TGTGCTAGCATCTTGGCTATGGGGGCGGCTGAAGCTTTCATT.

Of note for this clonotype: At one of its ends the junction is not consistent with the germline gene, which may arise from a read error. CDR3 sequence (DNA): TGTGCCAGCAGTTACTTGACAGGGTGGGAGCGGTACTTC. Encoded protein: CASSYLTGWERYF. The chain recombines TRBV6-6 with TRBJ2-7, with TRBD1 matching 7 bases. CDR3 length: 13 residues. The V gene's germline CDR1 is MNHNY and CDR2 SVGAGI (reference sequence).

Points on this clonotype: The junction does not match germline at one end; this may be a read error. The rearrangement links TRBV4-1 to TRBJ2-7; possibly TRBD1 for D (6 bases). CDR3 length: 16 residues. Germline assignment: CDR1 MGHRA and CDR2 YSYEKL. CDR3 nucleotides: TGCGCCAGCAGCCGGGCACTTGCGGACGAGGGGGACGAGGAGTACTTC. Its translation is CASSRALADEGDEEYF.

The rearrangement joins TRBV12-3 or TRBV12-4 to TRBJ1-2; D remains ambiguous. Trimming shortened V by 6 bases and J by 2 bases, and 13 bases separated the two germline ends. The CDR3 runs to 14 residues. The CDR3 loop is CASRPRQVNYGYTF. The DNA for the CDR3 is TGTGCCAGCAGGCCGAGACAAGTGAACTATGGCTACACCTTC.

The CDR3 protein is CATSWNRDYEQYF. CDR3 in DNA: TGTGCCACTTCGTGGAACAGGGACTACGAGCAGTACTTC. V and J are TRBV5-4 and TRBJ2-7; a weak D match, TRBD1 (6 bases). Per germline, CDR1 SGHNT and CDR2 YYREEE (reference sequence). This CDR3 contains 13 residues. Trimming pared 9 bases from V and 3 bases from J, leaving 16 bases between.

A word on this clonotype: Germline and junction disagree at one end, which may indicate a read error. The gene calls are TRBV11-3 and TRBJ1-2; the D is unclear. CDR3 size: 13 residues. Germline values: CDR1 SGHNT, CDR2 YENEEA. The CDR3 protein is CARSLLMGYGYIF. Written as DNA, the CDR3 is TGTGCCAGAAGCTTACTTATGGGCTATGGCTACATCTTC.

In regard to this clonotype: A much larger clone is a single base away; this may be a read error. V is TRBV2 and J is TRBJ2-1; D call uncertain. The germline gives CDR1 SNHLY, CDR2 FYNNEI. The CDR3 has 14 residues. CDR3 amino acids: CASSGEYVSNEQLF. The CDR3 DNA sequence: TGTGCCAGCAGTGGCGAGTATGTCTCCAATGAGCAGCTCTTC. Together with reference TRBV2 and TRBJ2-1, the CDR3 gives the full variable domain: EPEVTQTPSHQVTQMGQEVILRCVPISNHLYFYWYRQILGQKVEFLVSFYNNEISEKSEIFDDQFSVERPDGSNFTLKIRSTKLEDSAMYFCASSGEYVSNEQLFGPGTRLTVL.

This clonotype is deemed medium-sized. The chain joins TRBV29-1 to TRBJ1-2, with D maybe TRBD1 (5 bases). Germline CDR1 is SQVTM and CDR2 is ANQGSEA. V was clipped by 5 bases and J by 5 bases, with 9 bases between them. This CDR3 contains 11 residues. For the CDR3, the DNA is TGCAGCGTTTTTGGGGCGTATGGCTACACCTTC. Translating gives CSVFGAYGYTF.

Comment on this clonotype: The junction and the germline gene differ at one end; a read error may be behind it. The chain couples TRBV6-2 or TRBV6-3 to TRBJ1-1; perhaps TRBD1 as D (6 bases). The CDR3 is 15 amino acids. Germline-derived CDR1 and CDR2 are MNHEY and SVGEGT. CDR3 sequence: CANRPFVGQIREALF. CDR3 coding DNA: TGTGCCAACCGACCCTTTGTGGGACAAATAAGAGAAGCTCTCTTT.

This clonotype appeared a few times. One end of the junction is discordant with germline, which a read error may explain. This rearrangement joins TRBV20-1 to TRBJ1-5, with D maybe TRBD1 (6 bases). The V gene's germline CDR1 is DFQATT and CDR2 SNEGSKA (reference sequence). CDR3 length: 14 residues. The DNA of the CDR3 is TGCAGTGTTCAAATACCCGGGGACAATCAGGCCCAACATTTT. Protein: CSVQIPGDNQAQHF.

The chain combines TRBV6-2 or TRBV6-3 with TRBJ2-2, with 7 nucleotides matching TRBD1. Germline V gene data show CDR1 as MNHEY and CDR2 as SVGEGT. The CDR3 has 15 residues. This chain's CDR3 is CACSPGTVDTGELFF. In DNA form, the CDR3 reads TGTGCGTGCAGTCCCGGGACAGTGGACACCGGGGAGCTGTTTTTT.

This sequence joins TRBV6-2 or TRBV6-3 and TRBJ1-5; weak D call: TRBD1 (6 bases). This CDR3 is 18 amino acids long. Germline values: CDR1 MNHEY, CDR2 SVGEGT. Trimming removed 9 bases at V and 0 bases at J, with 24 bases between. CDR3 sequence reads: CASFSYQGGHYSNQPQHF. Written as DNA, the CDR3 is TGTGCCAGTTTTAGCTACCAAGGGGGACATTATAGCAATCAGCCCCAGCATTTT.

This clonotype has only a few counts. The genes are TRBV30 and TRBJ1-5, with D tentatively TRBD1 (5 bases). V dropped 3 bases and J dropped 5 bases, with 11 bases sitting between them. Looked up from germline, CDR1 is GTSNPN and CDR2 is SVGIG (reference sequence). The CDR3 has 13 residues. CDR3: CAWRVGEDQPQHF. CDR3 nucleotide sequence: TGTGCCTGGAGGGTAGGGGAGGATCAGCCCCAGCATTTT.

A note on this clonotype: Because the CDR3 is missing its conserved closing phenylalanine or tryptophan, this is likely a read error. The rearrangement joins TRBV11-2 to TRBJ2-2, with 7 bases fitting TRBD1. The CDR3 spans 16 residues. Germline trimming cut 10 bases from V and 5 bases from J; bases unmatched to any gene: 16. Germline CDR1 is SGHAT and CDR2 is FQNNGV. The CDR3: CAKSLVGTGVTGELFL. CDR3 bases: TGTGCCAAGAGCTTAGTGGGCACAGGGGTTACCGGGGAGCTGTTTTTA.

Of note for this clonotype: Relative to the germline gene, one junction end is altered; a read error may explain this. The rearrangement uses TRBV6-1 and TRBJ2-1; 10 bases are shared with TRBD1. This CDR3 region has 14 residues. Germline CDR1 reads MNHNS; CDR2 reads SASEGT. CDR3 bases: TGTACTAGCAGTGGGACAGGGGAATTGGATGAGCAGTTATTC. As protein: CTSSGTGELDEQLF.

Regarding this clonotype: At one of its ends the junction is not consistent with the germline gene, which may arise from a read error. The gene calls are TRBV12-3 or TRBV12-4 and TRBJ1-2; a possible D gene is TRBD1 (5 bases). The CDR3 totals 16 residues. CDR3 residues: CAGSLQRTYWNYGYTF. The CDR3 DNA is TGTGCCGGCAGTTTACAAAGGACATATTGGAACTATGGCTACACCTTC.

With respect to this clonotype: Germline and junction disagree at one end, which may indicate a read error. J is TRBJ1-5 and V is TRBV12-3 or TRBV12-4; D remains ambiguous. This CDR3 contains 12 residues. CDR3 in DNA: TGTGCCGGCAGTCTCGCTGGCCAGCCCCAGCATTTT. As protein: CAGSLAGQPQHF.

About this clonotype itself: A read error may be the cause here, since a much bigger clone is one base away. The rearrangement links TRBV29-1 to TRBJ2-1; 10 bases map to TRBD2. From germline, CDR1 is SQVTM and CDR2 ANQGSEA. The CDR3 loop spans 15 amino acids. The CDR3 sequence: CCVDPTSGNYNEQFF. CDR3 bases: TGCTGCGTTGACCCCACTAGCGGGAATTACAATGAGCAGTTCTTC.

The chain links TRBV6-5 to TRBJ2-5; D might be TRBD1 or TRBD2, each matching 6 bases. V lost 0 bases and J lost 4, with 15 bases in between. This CDR3 has 16 residues. Germline CDR1 is MNHEY and CDR2 is SVGAGI. The CDR3 sequence: CASSYSFMGGRETQYF. CDR3 nucleotide sequence: TGTGCCAGCAGTTACTCTTTCATGGGGGGCCGAGAGACCCAGTACTTC.

This clonotype was seen once. The final CDR3 position lacks the conserved phenylalanine or tryptophan, pointing to a likely read error. The gene calls are TRBV13 and TRBJ2-3; perhaps TRBD2 as D (5 bases). The CDR3 loop spans 13 amino acids. Per the germline V gene, CDR1 is PRHDT and CDR2 is FYEKMQ (reference sequence). The CDR3 DNA reads TGTTCCAGCGAGGGCGGAGGCACAGATACGCAGTATTTG. Its translation is CSSEGGGTDTQYL.

As concerns this clonotype: The DNA is left out, because the CDR3 cannot be placed on it with certainty; the CDR3 is given as TCRdb lists it. The chain is built from TRBV6-5 and TRBJ2-6; the table's D call, TRBD1, has no DNA check behind it. The CDR3 is made up of 17 amino acids, end residues included. CDR1 and CDR2 (germline): MNHEY, SVGAGI. The CDR3 sequence: CASSSGIWGSGANVLIF.

This clonotype has just a few counts. A read error may produce the germline difference seen at one junction end. The rearrangement links TRBV29-1 to TRBJ2-5; D remains ambiguous. The CDR3 runs to 13 residues. The germline CDR1 and CDR2 sequences are SQVTM and ANQGSEA. The CDR3 coding sequence is TGCAGCGTGGCCGTTAGGTTCCTAGAGATCCAGTACTTC. Translating it yields CSVAVRFLEIQYF. The complete variable domain, with remaining parts taken from reference TRBV29-1 and TRBJ2-5, reads SAVISQKPSRDICQRGTSLTIQCQVDSQVTMMFWYRQQPGQSLTLIATANQGSEATYESGFVIDKFPISRPNLTFSTLTVSNMSPEDSSIYLCSVAVRFLEIQYFGPGTRLLVL.

Remarks on this clonotype: A junction boundary mismatches the germline segment, possibly from a read error. The chain is built from TRBV20-1 and TRBJ2-2; 8 nucleotides line up with TRBD2. CDR1 and CDR2 from the germline V gene are DFQATT and SNEGSKA (reference sequence). The CDR3 contains 14 residues. The CDR3 nucleotides are TGCAATGCTCCGAACGGGAGGGCCCCCGGGGAGCTGTTTTTT. As protein: CNAPNGRAPGELFF.

Note on this clonotype: The missing conserved phenylalanine or tryptophan at the end of this CDR3 makes a read error likely. J is TRBJ2-7 and V is TRBV24-1; tentative D call: TRBD2 (7 bases). CDR1 is KGHDR and CDR2 is SFDVKD in the germline V gene. This CDR3 spans 15 amino acids. V was cut by 2 bases and J by 5 bases, with 15 bases left in between. CDR3 sequence (DNA): TGTGCCACCAGTGATTCGGACAGCGGGGCCCACGAGCAGTACTTG. Translation gives CATSDSDSGAHEQYL.

Points on this clonotype: The conserved closing phenylalanine or tryptophan is absent in this CDR3, likely reflecting a read error. No DNA is shown, since the ends of the CDR3 on it are uncertain; the CDR3 is the one TCRdb lists. The chain's CDR3 is CTSSPGTVGQVTQYL. The chain employs TRBV11-2 and TRBJ2-5; the table names TRBD1, a call not compared with the DNA. Per the germline V gene, CDR1 is SGHAT and CDR2 is FQNNGV. The CDR3 is 15 residues long, ends included.

With regard to this clonotype: The conserved phenylalanine or tryptophan is not found at the CDR3 terminus, so this likely reflects a read error. In DNA form, the CDR3 reads TGCACCAGCAGATCCAGCTTTGGGGCCAATGTCCTGACTTCC. Translating it yields CTSRSSFGANVLTS. This chain connects TRBV5-1 to TRBJ2-6, with a tentative D call TRBD1 (5 bases). The CDR3 consists of 14 residues. Germline CDR1 reads SGHRS; CDR2 reads YFSETQ.

J is TRBJ1-1 and V is TRBV11-2; D gene ambiguous. The CDR3 loop spans 15 amino acids. CDR1 SGHAT and CDR2 FQNNGV come from the germline V gene. This chain's CDR3 is CANSPPNVGSTEAFF. CDR3 coding DNA: TGTGCTAACAGCCCCCCCAACGTTGGGAGCACTGAAGCTTTCTTT. Full variable domain (missing parts from reference TRBV11-2 and TRBJ1-1): EAGVAQSPRYKIIEKRQSVAFWCNPISGHATLYWYQQILGQGPKLLIQFQNNGVVDDSQLPKDRFSAERLKGVDSTLKIQPAKLEDSAVYLCANSPPNVGSTEAFFGQGTRLTVV.